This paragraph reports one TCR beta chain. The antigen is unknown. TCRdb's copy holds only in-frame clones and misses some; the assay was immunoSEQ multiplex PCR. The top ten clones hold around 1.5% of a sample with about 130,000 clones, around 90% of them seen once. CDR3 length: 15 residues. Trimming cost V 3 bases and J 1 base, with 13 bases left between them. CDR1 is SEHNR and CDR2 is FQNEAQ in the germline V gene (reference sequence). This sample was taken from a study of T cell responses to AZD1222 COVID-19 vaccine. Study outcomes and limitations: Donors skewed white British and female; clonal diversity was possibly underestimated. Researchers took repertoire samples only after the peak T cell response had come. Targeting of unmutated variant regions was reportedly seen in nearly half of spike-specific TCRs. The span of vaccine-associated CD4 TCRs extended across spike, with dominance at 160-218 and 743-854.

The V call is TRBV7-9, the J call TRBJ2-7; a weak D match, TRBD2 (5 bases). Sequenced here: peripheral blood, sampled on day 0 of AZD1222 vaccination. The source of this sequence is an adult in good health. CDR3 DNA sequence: TGTGCCAGCAGCTTCGGAGGAGGTGTTTCCTACGAGCAGTACTTC. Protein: CASSFGGGVSYEQYF. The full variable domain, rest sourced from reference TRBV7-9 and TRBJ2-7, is DTGVSQNPRHKITKRGQNVTFRCDPISEHNRLYWYRQTLGQGPEFLTYFQNEAQLEKSRLLSDRFSAERPKGSFSTLEIQRTEQGDSAMYLCASSFGGGVSYEQYFGPGTRLTVT.